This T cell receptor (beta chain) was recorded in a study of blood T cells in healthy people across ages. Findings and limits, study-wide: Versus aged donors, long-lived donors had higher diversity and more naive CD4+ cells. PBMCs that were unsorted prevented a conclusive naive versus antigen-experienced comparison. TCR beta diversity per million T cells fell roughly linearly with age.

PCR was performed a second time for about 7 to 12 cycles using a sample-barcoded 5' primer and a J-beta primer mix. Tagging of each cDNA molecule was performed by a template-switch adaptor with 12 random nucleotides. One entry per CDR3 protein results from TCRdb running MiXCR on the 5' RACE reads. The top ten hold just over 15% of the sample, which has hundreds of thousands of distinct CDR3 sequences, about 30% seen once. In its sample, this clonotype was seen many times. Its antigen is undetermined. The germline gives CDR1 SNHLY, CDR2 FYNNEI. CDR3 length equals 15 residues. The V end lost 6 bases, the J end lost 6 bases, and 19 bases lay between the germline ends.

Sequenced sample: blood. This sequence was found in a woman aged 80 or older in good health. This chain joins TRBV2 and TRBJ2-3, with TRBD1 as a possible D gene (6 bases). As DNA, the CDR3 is TGTGCCAGCAGCCGAGAGAAGGGGGTTCGGGATACGCAGTATTTT. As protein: CASSREKGVRDTQYF.